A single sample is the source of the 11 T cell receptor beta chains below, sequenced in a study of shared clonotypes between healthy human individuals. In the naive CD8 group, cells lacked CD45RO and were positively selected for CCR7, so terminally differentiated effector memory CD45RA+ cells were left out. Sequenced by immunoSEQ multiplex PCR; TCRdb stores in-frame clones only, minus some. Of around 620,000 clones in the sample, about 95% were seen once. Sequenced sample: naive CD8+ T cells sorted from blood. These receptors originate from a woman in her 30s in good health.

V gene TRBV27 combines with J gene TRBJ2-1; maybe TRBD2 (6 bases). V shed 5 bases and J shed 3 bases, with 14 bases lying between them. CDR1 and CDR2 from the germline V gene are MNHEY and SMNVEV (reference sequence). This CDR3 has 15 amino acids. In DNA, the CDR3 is TGTGCCAGCAGTCCCTCCAGCGGGCTCTACAATGAGCAGTTCTTC. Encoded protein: CASSPSSGLYNEQFF.

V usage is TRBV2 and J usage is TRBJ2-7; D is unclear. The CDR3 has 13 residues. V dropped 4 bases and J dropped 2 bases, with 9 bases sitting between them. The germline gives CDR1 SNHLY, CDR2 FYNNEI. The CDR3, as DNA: TGTGCCAGCAGTGTGGTCGAGGCCTACGAGCAGTACTTC. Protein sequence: CASSVVEAYEQYF.

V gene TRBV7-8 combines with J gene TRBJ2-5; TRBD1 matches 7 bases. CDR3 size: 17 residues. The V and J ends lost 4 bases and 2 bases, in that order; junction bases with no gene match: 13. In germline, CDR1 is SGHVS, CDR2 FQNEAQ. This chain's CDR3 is CASSSLTTPGQQETQYF. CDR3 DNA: TGTGCCAGCAGCTCATTAACTACGCCGGGACAGCAAGAGACCCAGTACTTC.

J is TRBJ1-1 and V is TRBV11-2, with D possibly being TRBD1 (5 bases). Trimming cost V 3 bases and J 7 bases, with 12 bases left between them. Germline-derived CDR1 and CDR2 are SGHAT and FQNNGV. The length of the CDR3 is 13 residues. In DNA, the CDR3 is TGTGCCAGCAGCTTCGCCAGGGACCATGAAGCTTTCTTT. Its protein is CASSFARDHEAFF.

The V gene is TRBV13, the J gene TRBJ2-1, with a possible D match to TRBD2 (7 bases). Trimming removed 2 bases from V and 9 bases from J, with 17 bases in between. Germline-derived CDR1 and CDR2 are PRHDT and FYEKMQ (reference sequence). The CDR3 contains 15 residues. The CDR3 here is CASSLFPRGAVEQFF. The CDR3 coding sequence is TGTGCCAGCAGCTTATTTCCTCGGGGGGCAGTTGAGCAGTTCTTC. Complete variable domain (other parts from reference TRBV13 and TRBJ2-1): AAGVIQSPRHLIKEKRETATLKCYPIPRHDTVYWYQQGPGQDPQFLISFYEKMQSDKGSIPDRFSAQQFSDYHSELNMSSLELGDSALYFCASSLFPRGAVEQFFGPGTRLTVL.

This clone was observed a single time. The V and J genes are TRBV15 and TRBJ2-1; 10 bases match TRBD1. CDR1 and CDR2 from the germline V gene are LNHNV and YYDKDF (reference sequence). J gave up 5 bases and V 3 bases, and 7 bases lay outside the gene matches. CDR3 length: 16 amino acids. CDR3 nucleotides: TGTGCCACCAGCAGTCCGGGACAGGGGTCGAACAATGAGCAGTTCTTC. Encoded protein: CATSSPGQGSNNEQFF. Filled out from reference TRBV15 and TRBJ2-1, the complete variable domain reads DAMVIQNPRYQVTQFGKPVTLSCSQTLNHNVMYWYQQKSSQAPKLLFHYYDKDFNNEADTPDNFQSRRPNTSFCFLDIRSPGLGDTAMYLCATSSPGQGSNNEQFFGPGTRLTVL.

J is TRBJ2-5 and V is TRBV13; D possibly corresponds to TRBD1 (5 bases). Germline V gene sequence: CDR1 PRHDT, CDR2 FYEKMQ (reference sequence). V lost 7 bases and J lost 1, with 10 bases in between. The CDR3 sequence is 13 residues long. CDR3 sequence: CASKGRIQETQYF. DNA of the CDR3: TGTGCCAGCAAGGGGCGGATCCAAGAGACCCAGTACTTC. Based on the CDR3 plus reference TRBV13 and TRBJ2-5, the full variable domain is AAGVIQSPRHLIKEKRETATLKCYPIPRHDTVYWYQQGPGQDPQFLISFYEKMQSDKGSIPDRFSAQQFSDYHSELNMSSLELGDSALYFCASKGRIQETQYFGPGTRLLVL.

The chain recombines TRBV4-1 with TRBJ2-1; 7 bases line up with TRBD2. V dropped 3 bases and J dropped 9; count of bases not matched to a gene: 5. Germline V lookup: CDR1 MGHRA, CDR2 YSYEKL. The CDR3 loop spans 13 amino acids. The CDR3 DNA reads TGCGCCAGCAGCCATGCGGGAGTGAGTGAGCAGTTCTTC. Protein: CASSHAGVSEQFF.

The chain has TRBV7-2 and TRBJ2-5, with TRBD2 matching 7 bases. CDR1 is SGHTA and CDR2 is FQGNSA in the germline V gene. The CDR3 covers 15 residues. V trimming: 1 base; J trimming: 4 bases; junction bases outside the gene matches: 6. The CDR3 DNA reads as TGTGCCAGCAGCTTAGTCCTAGGCGGGGGAGAGACCCAGTACTTC. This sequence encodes CASSLVLGGGETQYF.

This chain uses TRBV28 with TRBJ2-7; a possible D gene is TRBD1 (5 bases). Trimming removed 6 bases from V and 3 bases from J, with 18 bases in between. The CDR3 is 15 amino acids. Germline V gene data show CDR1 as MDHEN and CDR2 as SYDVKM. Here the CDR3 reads CASSPINSGYYEQYF. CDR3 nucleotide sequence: TGTGCCAGCAGCCCAATAAACTCAGGGTACTACGAGCAGTACTTC.

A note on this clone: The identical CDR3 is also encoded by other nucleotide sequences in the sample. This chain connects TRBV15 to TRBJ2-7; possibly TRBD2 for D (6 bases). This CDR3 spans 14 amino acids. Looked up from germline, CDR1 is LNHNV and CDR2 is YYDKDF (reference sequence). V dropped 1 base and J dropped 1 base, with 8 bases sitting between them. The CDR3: CATSRGAGSYEQYF. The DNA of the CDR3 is TGTGCCACCAGCAGAGGAGCGGGTTCCTACGAGCAGTACTTC.